Included here is one T cell receptor (beta chain) sequence, with context. Its target is unknown. The source of the sample is a study of metastatic and nonmetastatic thyroid tumors. Study overall: Malignant thyroid and benign thyroid patients provided blood and tumor or nodule tissue whose repertoires were compared.

No treatment had been given to any patient before thyroid surgery. Study results and limitations: Across blood and tumor, TCR beta diversity in malignant thyroid tumors was reportedly significantly higher than in benign nodules.

In the authors' workflow: For papillary thyroid cancer, a distant-metastasis classifier was constructed from CDR3 differences observed across clinicopathological groups. With MiXCR, TCRdb reprocessed the PCR reads. TCRdb's processing, not the study's, gives the V and J calls here. The sample lists about 70,000 clones; less than 20% were seen once. Trimming took off 3 bases at V and 11 bases at J, with 10 bases between the two ends. This CDR3 comprises 11 residues. The V gene's germline CDR1 is PRHDT and CDR2 FYEKMQ (reference sequence). The rearrangement links TRBV13 to TRBJ1-1; possible D gene TRBD1, 5 bases. The sequence came from a female donor with papillary thyroid cancer or a benign thyroid nodule (not recorded which). Some clones in this sample may be carry-over from other donors' samples. Sequencing used blood. CDR3 coding DNA: TGTGCCAGCAGCTTTAGGGACCGGGCTTTCTTT. The encoded protein is CASSFRDRAFF.